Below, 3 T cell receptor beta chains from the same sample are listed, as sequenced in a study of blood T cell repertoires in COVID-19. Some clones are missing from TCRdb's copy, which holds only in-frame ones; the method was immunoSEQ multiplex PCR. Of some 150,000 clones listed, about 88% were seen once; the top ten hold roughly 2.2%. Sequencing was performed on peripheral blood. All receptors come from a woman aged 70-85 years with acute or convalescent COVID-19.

The CDR3 DNA sequence: TGCGCCAGCAGTGTAGGGCCCGGGACTAGGAACTACGAGCAGTACTTC. It specifies CASSVGPGTRNYEQYF. This chain joins TRBV10-1 and TRBJ2-7; the match to TRBD2 covers 8 bases. CDR3 length equals 16 residues. V was pared by 4 bases and J by 3 bases, with 11 bases of the junction left unmatched. The germline CDR1 and CDR2 sequences are WNHNN and SYGVQD (reference sequence).

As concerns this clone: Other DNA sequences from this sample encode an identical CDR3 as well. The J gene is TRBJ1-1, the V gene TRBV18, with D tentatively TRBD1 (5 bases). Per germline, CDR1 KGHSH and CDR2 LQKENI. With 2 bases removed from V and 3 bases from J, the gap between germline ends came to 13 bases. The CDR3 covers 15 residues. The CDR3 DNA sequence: TGTGCCAGCTCACCAACTGAGGGGAGGGACACTGAAGCTTTCTTT. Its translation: CASSPTEGRDTEAFF.

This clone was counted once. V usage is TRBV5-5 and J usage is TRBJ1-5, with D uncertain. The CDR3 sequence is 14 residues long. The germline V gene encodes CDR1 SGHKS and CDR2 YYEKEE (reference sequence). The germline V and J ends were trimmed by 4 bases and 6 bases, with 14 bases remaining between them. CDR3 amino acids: CASSPPGSGQPQHF. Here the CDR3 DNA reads TGTGCCAGCAGCCCACCGGGATCAGGTCAGCCCCAGCATTTT. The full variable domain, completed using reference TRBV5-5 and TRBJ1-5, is DAGVTQSPTHLIKTRGQQVTLRCSPISGHKSVSWYQQVLGQGPQFIFQYYEKEERGRGNFPDRFSARQFPNYSSELNVNALLLGDSALYLCASSPPGSGQPQHFGDGTRLSIL.